This TCR beta chain was obtained from a study of blood T cell repertoires in COVID-19. Study details: Acute and convalescent COVID-19 samples came from the United States, Italy and Spain.

Original processing notes: By means of reference gene primer amplification, nucleated cell counts were estimated. Sequencing was performed with immunoSEQ multiplex PCR; in TCRdb, only in-frame clones are kept and a portion is missing. V, J and clone size are those of that table, while D and trimming were read from the DNA. The data contain 650,000 to 800,000 clones, 85% to 90% of them singletons. On this clone: This may come from a read error, since a much larger clone is one base off.

From germline, CDR1 is MNHEY and CDR2 SMNVEV (reference sequence). This CDR3 has 13 amino acids. V gave up 5 bases and J gave up 2 bases; unmatched junction bases: 1. This TCR was recovered from a woman aged 18 to 35 with acute or convalescent COVID-19. The chain is built from TRBV27 and TRBJ1-2; 8 positions match TRBD1. Sequenced material: peripheral blood. The CDR3 spells CASSRTGNYGYTF. Written as DNA, the CDR3 is TGTGCCAGCAGTCGGACAGGGAACTATGGCTACACCTTC.